The 13 T cell receptor beta chains below all came from one sample that was sequenced in a study of T cells in localized non-small cell lung cancer. Here immunoSEQ multiplex PCR was the method, and the copy in TCRdb shows in-frame clones only, minus some. The sample yields thousands of clones, around a quarter seen once. The sequencing used lung tumor tissue, collected before any cancer treatment. Receptors were obtained from a woman aged 35-75 years with stage I lung adenocarcinoma.

This clone was detected once. The rearrangement uses TRBV10-2 and TRBJ1-4; no clear D. The CDR3 loop spans 15 amino acids. The germline CDR1 and CDR2 sequences are WSHSY and SAAADI. V dropped 3 bases and J dropped 0 bases, with 8 bases sitting between them. CDR3 sequence: CASSEIFATNEKLFF. The CDR3 coding sequence is TGCGCCAGCAGTGAAATCTTCGCAACTAATGAAAAACTGTTTTTT.

The chain employs TRBV11-3 and TRBJ2-5, with D possibly TRBD1 on 6 matching bases. The ends were cut back, 3 bases at V and 4 bases at J, with 12 bases in the middle. Germline V lookup: CDR1 SGHNT, CDR2 YENEEA. The CDR3 runs 14 residues. In DNA, the CDR3 is TGTGCCAGCAGCTTGGGAGCAGGGGCAGAGACCCAGTACTTC. It encodes CASSLGAGAETQYF.

The rearrangement links TRBV11-3 to TRBJ2-3, with 10 bases lining up with TRBD1. V gave up 3 bases and J gave up 4 bases; unmatched junction bases: 7. Germline CDR1 and CDR2: SGHNT and YENEEA. This CDR3 comprises 16 residues. The CDR3 spells CASSLSGQGRADTQYF. CDR3 coding DNA: TGTGCCAGCAGCTTGTCGGGACAGGGGAGGGCAGATACGCAGTATTTT.

The chain uses TRBV11-3 and TRBJ2-7, with D tentatively TRBD1 or TRBD2 (5 bases each). CDR3 length: 16 residues. Germline assignment: CDR1 SGHNT and CDR2 YENEEA. V lost 4 bases, J lost 4 bases, and 20 bases lay in between. The CDR3 here is CASSSGHGGKGYEQYF. As DNA, the CDR3 is TGTGCCAGCAGCTCCGGCCATGGGGGAAAGGGATACGAGCAGTACTTC.

The chain recombines TRBV11-3 with TRBJ2-2, with a weak D call TRBD2 (6 bases). The germline gives CDR1 SGHNT, CDR2 YENEEA. V lost 3 bases and J lost 7, with 12 bases in between. The CDR3 has 14 residues. CDR3 residues: CASSFGRGGGELFF. The DNA for the CDR3 is TGTGCCAGCAGCTTTGGGCGGGGAGGCGGGGAGCTGTTTTTT.

V and J are TRBV19 and TRBJ1-5, with 8 bases aligning to TRBD1. The junction had 7 bases not matched to a gene; V was cut back by 6 bases and J by 6 bases. This CDR3 is built from 14 residues. The germline gives CDR1 LNHDA, CDR2 SQIVND (reference sequence). CDR3 nucleotides: TGTGCCAGTAGCTCAGGGGGCGCGGGTCAGCCCCAGCATTTT. This gives the protein CASSSGGAGQPQHF. Together with reference TRBV19 and TRBJ1-5, the CDR3 gives the full variable domain: DGGITQSPKYLFRKEGQNVTLSCEQNLNHDAMYWYRQDPGQGLRLIYYSQIVNDFQKGDIAEGYSVSREKKESFPLTVTSAQKNPTAFYLCASSSGGAGQPQHFGDGTRLSIL.

V and J are TRBV11-3 and TRBJ1-1; weak D call: TRBD1 (5 bases). V was cut by 4 bases and J by 3 bases, with 21 bases left in between. The CDR3 is 17 amino acids. Germline V gives CDR1 SGHNT, CDR2 YENEEA. CDR3 protein: CASSSLFWGGEDTEAFF. CDR3 DNA: TGTGCCAGCAGCTCATTATTCTGGGGAGGGGAGGACACTGAAGCTTTCTTT.

V and J are TRBV9 and TRBJ1-2; D is unresolved. The V and J ends lost 5 bases and 2 bases respectively, with 10 bases between them. Germline assignment: CDR1 SGDLS and CDR2 YYNGEE. The CDR3 has 13 residues. CDR3 DNA: TGTGCCAGCAGTGAGCGGCAGAACTATGGCTACACCTTC. Amino acid sequence: CASSERQNYGYTF.

This clone was picked up one time. This sequence joins TRBV29-1 and TRBJ1-2; the match to TRBD1 covers 10 bases. The CDR3 extends over 12 amino acids. Germline V gene lookup returns CDR1 SQVTM and CDR2 ANQGSEA. The V and J ends lost 6 bases and 4 bases, in that order; junction bases with no gene match: 2. The CDR3 nucleotides are TGCAGCGTCCGGACAGGGGGCTATGGCTACACCTTC. Translation: CSVRTGGYGYTF.

By share, this clone ranks as large. The rearrangement links TRBV7-2 to TRBJ2-2; no reliable D call. V was shortened by 1 base and J by 4 bases, with 4 bases between the two germline ends. Germline-derived CDR1 and CDR2 are SGHTA and FQGNSA. The CDR3 covers 13 residues. This CDR3 is CASSLVSTGELFF. CDR3 nucleotides: TGTGCCAGCAGCTTAGTCAGCACCGGGGAGCTGTTTTTT.

This clone has just a few counts. The chain has TRBV30 and TRBJ1-1; D is uncertain. This CDR3 is 14 amino acids long. The V gene's germline CDR1 is GTSNPN and CDR2 SVGIG (reference sequence). The V and J ends lost 3 bases and 0 bases respectively, with 11 bases between them. In DNA, the CDR3 is TGTGCCTGGAGCGCAGGACGGATGAACACTGAAGCTTTCTTT. Protein: CAWSAGRMNTEAFF.

This chain joins TRBV19 and TRBJ1-6; 8 positions agree with TRBD1. Unmatched junction bases numbered 6, after V lost 6 bases and J lost 8 bases. The CDR3 has 14 residues. Germline V gene data show CDR1 as LNHDA and CDR2 as SQIVND (reference sequence). CDR3 amino acids: CASRTGGGYSPLHF. The CDR3 DNA reads TGTGCCAGTAGAACAGGGGGAGGTTATTCACCCCTCCACTTT.

The chain links TRBV11-3 to TRBJ1-1; tentatively, D is TRBD1 (6 bases). CDR3 length: 16 residues. Germline V CDR1 and CDR2: SGHNT, YENEEA. Deletions cut 3 bases from V and 5 bases from J, with 19 bases between. Written as DNA, the CDR3 is TGTGCCAGCAGCTTGTCTGTTCGGAGGGGGGTAACTGAAGCTTTCTTT. Translated, it gives CASSLSVRRGVTEAFF.